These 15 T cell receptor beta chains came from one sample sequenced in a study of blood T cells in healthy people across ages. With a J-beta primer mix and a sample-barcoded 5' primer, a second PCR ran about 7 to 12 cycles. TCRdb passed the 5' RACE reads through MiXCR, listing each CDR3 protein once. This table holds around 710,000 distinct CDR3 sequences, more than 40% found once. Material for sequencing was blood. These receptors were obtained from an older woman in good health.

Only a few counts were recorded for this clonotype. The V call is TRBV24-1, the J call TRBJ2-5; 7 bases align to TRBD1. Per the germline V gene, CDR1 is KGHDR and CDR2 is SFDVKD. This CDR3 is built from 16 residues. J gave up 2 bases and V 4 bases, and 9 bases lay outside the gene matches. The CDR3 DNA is TGTGCCACCAGTGACAGTCGACAGGGTCAACAAGAGACCCAGTACTTC. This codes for CATSDSRQGQQETQYF.

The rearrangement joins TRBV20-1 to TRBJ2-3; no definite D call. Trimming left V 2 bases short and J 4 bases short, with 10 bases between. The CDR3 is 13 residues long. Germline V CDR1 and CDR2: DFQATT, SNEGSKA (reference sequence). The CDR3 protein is CSARTINSDTQYF. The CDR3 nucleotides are TGCAGTGCTAGAACCATCAACTCAGATACGCAGTATTTT.

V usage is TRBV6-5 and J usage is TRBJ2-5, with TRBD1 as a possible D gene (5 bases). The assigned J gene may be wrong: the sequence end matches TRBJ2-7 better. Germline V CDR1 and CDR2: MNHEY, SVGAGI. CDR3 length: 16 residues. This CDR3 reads CASSSFQGQNAHEQYF. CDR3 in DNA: TGTGCCAGCAGTAGTTTCCAAGGACAAAATGCCCACGAGCAGTACTTC.

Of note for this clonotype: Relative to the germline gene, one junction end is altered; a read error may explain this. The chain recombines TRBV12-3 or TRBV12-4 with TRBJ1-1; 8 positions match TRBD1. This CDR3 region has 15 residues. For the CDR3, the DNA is TGTGCCGGCAGTCCCCGTGCAGGGGGCAACACTGAAGCTTTCTTT. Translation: CAGSPRAGGNTEAFF.

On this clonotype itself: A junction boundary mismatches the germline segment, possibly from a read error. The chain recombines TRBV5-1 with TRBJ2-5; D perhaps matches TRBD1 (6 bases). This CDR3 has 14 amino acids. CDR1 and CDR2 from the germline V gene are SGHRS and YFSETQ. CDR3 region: CTSSSQGSGETQYF. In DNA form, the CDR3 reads TGCACCAGCAGCTCCCAGGGGTCTGGTGAGACCCAGTACTTC.

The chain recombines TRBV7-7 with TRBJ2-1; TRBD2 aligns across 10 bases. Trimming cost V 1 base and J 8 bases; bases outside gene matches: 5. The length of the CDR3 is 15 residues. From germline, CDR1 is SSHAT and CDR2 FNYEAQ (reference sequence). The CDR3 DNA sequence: TGTGCCAGCAGCTTAGGTTTGCTAGCGGGAGATGAGCAGTTCTTC. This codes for CASSLGLLAGDEQFF.

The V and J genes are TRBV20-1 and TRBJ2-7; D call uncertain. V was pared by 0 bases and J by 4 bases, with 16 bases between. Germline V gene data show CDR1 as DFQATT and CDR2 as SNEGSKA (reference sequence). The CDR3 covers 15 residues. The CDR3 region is CSARDPPRRIYEQYF. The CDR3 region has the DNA TGCAGTGCTAGAGATCCACCGCGGAGAATTTACGAGCAGTACTTC.

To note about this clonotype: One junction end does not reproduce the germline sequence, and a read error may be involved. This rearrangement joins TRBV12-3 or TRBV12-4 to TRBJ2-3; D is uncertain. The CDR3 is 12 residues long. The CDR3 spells CASSLSSDAQYF. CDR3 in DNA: TGTGCCAGCAGTTTATCCTCAGATGCGCAGTATTTT.

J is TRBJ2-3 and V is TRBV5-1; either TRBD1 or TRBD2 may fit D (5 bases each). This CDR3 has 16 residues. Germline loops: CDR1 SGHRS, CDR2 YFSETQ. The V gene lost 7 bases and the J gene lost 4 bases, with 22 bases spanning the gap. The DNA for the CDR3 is TGCGCCAGCGCCATCGCAACCCCAGGGAGCCCAGATACGCAGTATTTT. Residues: CASAIATPGSPDTQYF.

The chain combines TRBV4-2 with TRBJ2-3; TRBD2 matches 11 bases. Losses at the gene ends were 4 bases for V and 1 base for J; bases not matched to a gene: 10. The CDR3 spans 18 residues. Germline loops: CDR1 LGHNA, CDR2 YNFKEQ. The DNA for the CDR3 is TGTGCCAGCAGCCTGGGACTAGCGGAAGTCCGGCGCACAGATACGCAGTATTTT. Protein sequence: CASSLGLAEVRRTDTQYF.

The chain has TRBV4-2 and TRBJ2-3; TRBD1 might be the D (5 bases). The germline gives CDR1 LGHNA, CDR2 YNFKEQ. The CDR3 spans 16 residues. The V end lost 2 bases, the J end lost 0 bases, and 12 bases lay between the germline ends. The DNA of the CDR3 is TGTGCCAGCAGCCAAAGACAGTTAACTAGCACAGATACGCAGTATTTT. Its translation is CASSQRQLTSTDTQYF.

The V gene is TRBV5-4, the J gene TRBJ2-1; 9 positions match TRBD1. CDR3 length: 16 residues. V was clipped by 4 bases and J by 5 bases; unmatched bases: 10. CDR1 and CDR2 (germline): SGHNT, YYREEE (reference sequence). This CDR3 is CASSRAGTGRNNEQFF. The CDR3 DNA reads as TGTGCCAGCAGCCGAGCCGGGACAGGGAGAAACAATGAGCAGTTCTTC.

The CDR3 DNA reads as TGCAGCATTCAGGATTCGACAGGGTCAAGGGGGGAGCAGTACTTC. It specifies CSIQDSTGSRGEQYF. The chain is built from TRBV29-1 and TRBJ2-7; 7 nucleotides agree with TRBD1. Trimming took 8 bases from V and 7 from J; bases not matched to a gene: 20. This CDR3 region has 15 residues. The V gene's germline CDR1 is SQVTM and CDR2 ANQGSEA.

The CDR3 nucleotides are TGTGCCACCAGTGATTCGGTGGCTCAGCCCCAGCATTTT. Protein product: CATSDSVAQPQHF. The chain combines TRBV24-1 with TRBJ1-5; no clear D gene. Germline V gives CDR1 KGHDR, CDR2 SFDVKD. This CDR3 spans 13 amino acids. V was clipped by 2 bases and J by 6 bases, with 7 bases between them.

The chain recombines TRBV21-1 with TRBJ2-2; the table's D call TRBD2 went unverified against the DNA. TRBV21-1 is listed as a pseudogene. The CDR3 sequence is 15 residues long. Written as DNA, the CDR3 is TGTGCCAGCAGCAAAATCGCGGGAGTCACCGGGGAGCTGTTTTTT. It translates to CASSKIAGVTGELFF.